One TCR beta chain is described in this entry. The antigen remains undetermined. This specimen belongs to a study of CD8+ T cells in alopecia areata. Reverse transcription of extracted RNA yielded cDNA, which provided the sequencing template. Measured with immunoSEQ multiplex PCR; TCRdb has only the in-frame clones, and not every one. The sample shows 250,000 or so clones, under 80% of them seen only once. Points from the study as a whole: Among the cells sequenced in scalp samples are also the resident alphabeta T cells of normal skin.

Trimming shortened V by 0 bases and J by 0 bases, and 9 bases separated the two germline ends. Germline CDR1 LGHNA, CDR2 YSLEER. The CDR3 consists of 15 residues. The gene calls are TRBV4-3 and TRBJ2-7; D remains unclear. The material sequenced was CD4+ T cells sorted from blood, taken at week 0. The sequence was collected from a human donor with alopecia areata. This chain's CDR3 is CASSQDAENSYEQYF. As DNA, the CDR3 is TGCGCCAGCAGCCAAGATGCGGAGAACTCCTACGAGCAGTACTTC.